The present TCR beta chain was sequenced within a study of CD8+ T cells in alopecia areata. Study-wide context: The study gave treated patients oral tofacitinib at 5 to 10 mg twice daily.

Reverse transcription of extracted RNA yielded cDNA, which provided the sequencing template. The repertoire was sequenced with immunoSEQ multiplex PCR; TCRdb's copy has only in-frame clones and lacks some. The repertoire consists of some 170,000 clones, with over 55% occurring once and the leading ten covering roughly 1.7%. Germline CDR1 and CDR2: KGHSH and LQKENI. This CDR3 has 14 amino acids. Between the trimmed V and J ends, which lost 4 bases and 6 bases, there was a span of 15 bases. Lesional scalp tissue (obtained by punch biopsy) and peripheral blood were collected from alopecia areata patients. With respect to this clone: Antigen: not known.

Overall study results and limits: Lesional tissue from the scalp (especially in alopecia totalis/universalis) showed higher clonality than normal scalp.

The source was CD4+ T cells sorted from blood, collected at week 0. This clonotype was sampled from a human donor with alopecia areata. This rearrangement joins TRBV18 to TRBJ1-2; TRBD1 might be the D (5 bases). CDR3 region: CASSLRSGDDGYTF. In DNA, the CDR3 is TGTGCCAGCTCACTCCGGAGCGGGGACGATGGCTACACCTTC.